The 17 T cell receptor beta chains below come from one sample, sequenced in a study of patients and donors after allogeneic stem cell transplantation. TCRdb re-derived calls from the RT-PCR reads in MiXCR, one entry per CDR3 protein. The profile covers about a million distinct CDR3 sequences, with more than 15% appearing a single time and 5% to 6.5% taken by the ten largest. Input material: blood, either unsorted or a sorted T cell fraction (not recorded which). These receptors were obtained from a human donor who was either an allogeneic HSCT recipient or a stem cell or donor lymphocyte infusion donor (not recorded which). It is not recorded whose cells these are; they may come from a transplant donor.

The chain combines TRBV29-1 with TRBJ1-1, with 8 nucleotides matching TRBD1. This CDR3 is 12 amino acids long. The germline V gene encodes CDR1 SQVTM and CDR2 ANQGSEA. The V and J ends lost 5 bases and 4 bases, in that order; junction bases with no gene match: 3. The CDR3 coding sequence is TGCAGCGTTTACAGGGGGATCACTGAAGCTTTCTTT. Amino acids: CSVYRGITEAFF.

This sequence joins TRBV27 and TRBJ2-7; D remains unclear. The CDR3 extends over 14 amino acids. CDR1 is MNHEY, CDR2 SMNVEV, per germline (reference sequence). V dropped 6 bases and J dropped 2 bases, with 14 bases sitting between them. The CDR3 nucleotides are TGTGCCAGCAGAGGCTCCCAAGTAACCTACGAGCAGTACTTC. As protein: CASRGSQVTYEQYF.

The chain combines TRBV15 with TRBJ2-3, with 8 bases identical to TRBD2. CDR3 size: 16 residues. Trimming at V came to 4 bases and at J to 3 bases, leaving 9 bases not matched to a gene. Germline CDR1 and CDR2: LNHNV and YYDKDF (reference sequence). The CDR3 loop is CATSTGLAGTTDTQYF. The CDR3 nucleotides read TGTGCCACCAGCACTGGACTAGCCGGCACGACAGATACGCAGTATTTT.

The chain is built from TRBV11-1 and TRBJ2-1, with TRBD2 identical over 11 bases. The CDR3 spans 16 residues. CDR1 and CDR2 from the germline V gene are SGHAT and FQDESV (reference sequence). J lost 6 bases, V lost 5 bases, and 9 bases had no gene match. In nucleotides, the CDR3 is TGTGCCAGCAGCCGGACGGGTAGCGGGAGGGTCAATGAGCAGTTCTTC. This translates into CASSRTGSGRVNEQFF.

For this clonotype: A much larger clone differs from this one at a single base, so this may be a read error. V and J are TRBV9 and TRBJ2-5; 9 bases map to TRBD1. The CDR3 runs 13 residues. V lost 5 bases and J lost 3; bases outside the gene matches: 2. Germline lookup yields CDR1 SGDLS and CDR2 YYNGEE. CDR3: CASSGTGKETQYF. The DNA of the CDR3 is TGTGCCAGCAGTGGGACAGGGAAAGAGACCCAGTACTTC.

The chain combines TRBV27 with TRBJ2-3, with D possibly TRBD2 on 6 matching bases. CDR1 and CDR2 (germline): MNHEY, SMNVEV (reference sequence). V lost 0 bases to trimming and J lost 4 bases, with 23 bases between them. The CDR3 spans 19 residues. The chain's CDR3 is CASSLSGGWGRVSADTQYF. CDR3 in DNA: TGTGCCAGCAGTTTATCAGGAGGGTGGGGACGAGTGTCGGCAGATACGCAGTATTTT.

The V call is TRBV12-3 or TRBV12-4, the J call TRBJ2-3; 9 bases are shared with TRBD2. Trimming removed 1 base from V and 6 bases from J; junction bases left unmatched: 8. The CDR3 spans 16 residues. The chain's CDR3 is CASSLGAGGPLDTQYF. In nucleotides, the CDR3 is TGTGCCAGCAGTTTAGGGGCGGGGGGGCCTCTGGATACGCAGTATTTT.

The chain employs TRBV5-6 and TRBJ2-7; no firm D call. CDR1 is SGHDT and CDR2 is YYEEEE in the germline V gene. This CDR3 spans 15 amino acids. The germline V and J ends were trimmed by 2 bases and 4 bases, with 16 bases remaining between them. This CDR3 reads CASSFNFMRPYEQYF. The CDR3 nucleotides read TGTGCCAGCAGCTTTAATTTCATGCGACCTTACGAGCAGTACTTC. The whole variable domain, remainder taken from reference TRBV5-6 and TRBJ2-7, is DAGVTQSPTHLIKTRGQQVTLRCSPKSGHDTVSWYQQALGQGPQFIFQYYEEEERQRGNFPDRFSGHQFPNYSSELNVNALLLGDSALYLCASSFNFMRPYEQYFGPGTRLTVT.

At least ten counts were recorded for this clonotype. V is TRBV20-1 and J is TRBJ2-4; 7 nucleotides agree with TRBD1. This CDR3 comprises 13 residues. Germline values: CDR1 DFQATT, CDR2 SNEGSKA (reference sequence). Trimming took 2 bases from V and 7 from J; bases not matched to a gene: 5. The CDR3 is CSARTQGVNIQYF. The CDR3 nucleotides are TGCAGTGCTAGAACGCAGGGGGTTAACATTCAGTACTTC.

CDR3: CSVELSPGQISGNTIYF. The CDR3 nucleotides read TGCAGCGTCGAATTGAGCCCGGGACAGATCTCTGGAAACACCATATATTTT. The chain employs TRBV29-1 and TRBJ1-3; TRBD1 matches 7 bases. The CDR3 is made up of 17 amino acids. Germline loops: CDR1 SQVTM, CDR2 ANQGSEA. V lost 6 bases to trimming and J lost 0 bases; unmatched junction nucleotides: 14.

This clonotype was found many times. The V and J genes are TRBV12-3 or TRBV12-4 and TRBJ2-3; D remains ambiguous. V lost 5 bases, J lost 5 bases, and 8 bases lay in between. The length of the CDR3 is 12 residues. The CDR3 protein is CASSAARDTQYF. CDR3 nucleotide sequence: TGTGCCAGCAGTGCCGCAAGAGATACGCAGTATTTT.

The V gene is TRBV11-2, the J gene TRBJ2-5; D possibly corresponds to TRBD2 (5 bases). V gave up 3 bases and J gave up 2 bases, with 13 bases separating them. The CDR3 loop spans 15 amino acids. CDR1 SGHAT and CDR2 FQNNGV come from the germline V gene. CDR3 amino acids: CASSFPHRTQETQYF. The CDR3 nucleotides are TGTGCCAGCAGCTTCCCGCATCGGACTCAAGAGACCCAGTACTTC. The variable domain in full, completed from reference TRBV11-2 and TRBJ2-5, reads EAGVAQSPRYKIIEKRQSVAFWCNPISGHATLYWYQQILGQGPKLLIQFQNNGVVDDSQLPKDRFSAERLKGVDSTLKIQPAKLEDSAVYLCASSFPHRTQETQYFGPGTRLLVL.

This clonotype was seen a handful of times. The chain employs TRBV12-3 or TRBV12-4 and TRBJ1-1, with 7 bases that match TRBD1. This CDR3 region has 15 residues. J gave up 4 bases and V 5 bases, and 10 bases lay outside the gene matches. CDR3 nucleotide sequence: TGTGCCAGCAGTCCCAGGACAGGAGCAAGCACTGAAGCTTTCTTT. Translating it yields CASSPRTGASTEAFF.

The genes are TRBV5-6 and TRBJ2-7; D is undetermined. Trimming took off 3 bases at V and 3 bases at J, with 16 bases between the two ends. Germline V gene sequence: CDR1 SGHDT, CDR2 YYEEEE. The length of the CDR3 is 15 residues. The CDR3 coding sequence is TGTGCCAGCAGCTCGAGGATTGGCCTAAACTACGAGCAGTACTTC. It codes for CASSSRIGLNYEQYF.

This clonotype was detected a few times. The chain has TRBV7-2 and TRBJ2-4; D not certain. CDR1 SGHTA and CDR2 FQGNSA come from the germline V gene. The V gene lost 8 bases and the J gene lost 4 bases, with 6 bases spanning the gap. CDR3 length: 11 amino acids. This CDR3 reads CASELKNIQYF. The CDR3 DNA is TGTGCCAGCGAACTTAAAAACATTCAGTACTTC. The full variable domain, rest sourced from reference TRBV7-2 and TRBJ2-4, is GAGVSQSPSNKVTEKGKDVELRCDPISGHTALYWYRQSLGQGLEFLIYFQGNSAPDKSGLPSDRFSAERTGGSVSTLTIQRTQQEDSAVYLCASELKNIQYFGAGTRLSVL.

This clonotype has at least ten counts. The chain employs TRBV7-2 and TRBJ1-4; D not resolved. Germline V lookup: CDR1 SGHTA, CDR2 FQGNSA. CDR3 length: 12 amino acids. The V end lost 5 bases, the J end lost 4 bases, and 5 bases lay between the germline ends. Here the CDR3 reads CASSPSNEKLFF. CDR3 in DNA: TGTGCCAGCAGCCCGAGTAATGAAAAACTGTTTTTT.

This clonotype occurred a few times. The rearrangement links TRBV14 to TRBJ2-4, with unresolved D. The CDR3 spans 16 residues. Germline V gene lookup returns CDR1 SGHDN and CDR2 FVKESK. Trimming pared 1 base from V and 0 bases from J, leaving 10 bases between. The CDR3 nucleotides read TGTGCCAGCAGCCAAGCCCAGCCTCGAGCCAAAAACATTCAGTACTTC. Protein sequence: CASSQAQPRAKNIQYF.